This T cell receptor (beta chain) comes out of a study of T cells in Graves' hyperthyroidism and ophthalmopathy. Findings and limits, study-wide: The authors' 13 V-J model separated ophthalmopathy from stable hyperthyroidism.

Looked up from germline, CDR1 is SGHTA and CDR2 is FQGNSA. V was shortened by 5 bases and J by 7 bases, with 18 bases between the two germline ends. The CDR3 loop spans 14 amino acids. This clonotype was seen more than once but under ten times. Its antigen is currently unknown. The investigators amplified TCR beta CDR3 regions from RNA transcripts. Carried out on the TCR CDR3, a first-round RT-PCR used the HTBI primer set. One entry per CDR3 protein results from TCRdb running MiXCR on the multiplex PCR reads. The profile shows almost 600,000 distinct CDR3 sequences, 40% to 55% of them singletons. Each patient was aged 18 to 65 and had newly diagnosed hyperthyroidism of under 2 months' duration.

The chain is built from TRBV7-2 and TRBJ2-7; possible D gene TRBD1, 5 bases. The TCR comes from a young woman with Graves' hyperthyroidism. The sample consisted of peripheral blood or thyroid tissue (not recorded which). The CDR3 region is CASSPRTSYNEQYF. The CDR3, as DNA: TGTGCCAGCAGCCCCCGGACATCCTACAATGAGCAGTACTTC.